Each of the 20 T cell receptor beta chains below was sequenced from the same sample in a study of blood T cell repertoires in COVID-19 (dated by TCRdb to 2020 to 2022). Receptor libraries were prepared by the immunoSEQ multiplex PCR assay. TCRdb took this table from immuneACCESS and kept in-frame rearrangements with V and J called. Such tables lack part of the clones; where checked against another copy, unresolved V genes explain under half of the gap, and the rest is unexplained. This sample comprises roughly 220,000 clones, under 90% of them detected only once. The top ten constitute more than 5.5% of the sample. Sequences were obtained from peripheral blood. These receptors were taken from a man older than 75 with acute or convalescent COVID-19.

The V gene is TRBV5-1, the J gene TRBJ2-7; 13 nucleotides line up with TRBD2. Trimming cost V 4 bases and J 5 bases; bases outside gene matches: 6. CDR3 length: 15 amino acids. From germline, CDR1 is SGHRS and CDR2 YFSETQ. Here the CDR3 reads CASSATSGRANEQYF. For the CDR3, the DNA is TGCGCCAGCAGCGCAACTAGCGGGAGGGCCAACGAGCAGTACTTC.

V gene TRBV29-1 combines with J gene TRBJ2-7, with 11 bases that match TRBD2. With V trimmed by 6 bases and J by 4 bases, 8 bases remained unmatched. CDR3 size: 14 residues. Looked up from germline, CDR1 is SQVTM and CDR2 is ANQGSEA. This CDR3 is CSVGTSGSRYEQYF. The CDR3 DNA is TGCAGCGTCGGAACTAGCGGGAGTCGATACGAGCAGTACTTC.

The rearrangement links TRBV7-2 to TRBJ2-7; tentatively, D is TRBD2 (5 bases). The CDR3 has 14 residues. V dropped 4 bases and J dropped 7 bases, with 17 bases sitting between them. The germline V gene encodes CDR1 SGHTA and CDR2 FQGNSA. CDR3 protein: CASSSLGFGGEQYF. The CDR3 DNA reads TGTGCCAGCAGCTCTCTCGGGTTTGGAGGAGAGCAGTACTTC.

A few counts support this clone. This rearrangement joins TRBV5-1 to TRBJ1-1; D is ambiguous. The germline gives CDR1 SGHRS, CDR2 YFSETQ. CDR3 length: 15 residues. V lost 1 base and J 0 bases, leaving 10 bases between the germline ends. The CDR3 sequence is CASSLTGSLNTEAFF. The CDR3 nucleotides are TGCGCCAGCAGCTTGACGGGGAGTCTGAACACTGAAGCTTTCTTT.

A single count supports this clone. V usage is TRBV18 and J usage is TRBJ2-3; 8 nucleotides align to TRBD1. The CDR3 runs 13 residues. The germline V gene has CDR1 KGHSH and CDR2 LQKENI. V was clipped by 6 bases and J by 5 bases; unmatched bases: 4. Here the CDR3 DNA reads TGTGCCAGCTCGCTACAGGGGGGAGATACGCAGTATTTT. It translates to CASSLQGGDTQYF.

The CDR3 here is CASRSPGQGGETQYF. The CDR3 nucleotides read TGTGCCAGCAGATCTCCGGGACAGGGTGGGGAGACCCAGTACTTC. This chain joins TRBV28 and TRBJ2-5, with TRBD1 identical over 9 bases. The germline V gene has CDR1 MDHEN and CDR2 SYDVKM. CDR3 length equals 15 residues. After removal of 6 bases from V and 5 bases from J, the junction contained 10 bases not matched to a gene.

V and J are TRBV6-1 and TRBJ1-3, with D tentatively TRBD1 (6 bases). Trimming pared 2 bases from V and 3 bases from J, leaving 8 bases between. This CDR3 comprises 14 residues. CDR1 is MNHNS and CDR2 is SASEGT in the germline V gene. The CDR3 spells CASSEQGFGNTIYF. DNA for the CDR3: TGTGCCAGCAGTGAACAGGGGTTTGGAAACACCATATATTTT.

The J gene is TRBJ1-1, the V gene TRBV29-1; D possibly corresponds to TRBD1 (6 bases). Germline CDR1 reads SQVTM; CDR2 reads ANQGSEA. The CDR3 is 14 residues long. Deletions cut 6 bases from V and 0 bases from J, with 14 bases between. The CDR3 protein is CSVPTGGLNTEAFF. The CDR3 DNA reads TGCAGCGTGCCGACAGGAGGCCTGAACACTGAAGCTTTCTTT.

This chain links TRBV24-1 with TRBJ2-2, with D possibly matching TRBD1 (6 bases). Germline V gene data show CDR1 as KGHDR and CDR2 as SFDVKD. Trimming cost V 8 bases and J 3 bases, with 15 bases left between them. The CDR3 is made up of 15 amino acids. The chain's CDR3 is CATIIFTGYTGELFF. CDR3 in DNA: TGTGCCACCATAATTTTCACAGGGTACACCGGGGAGCTGTTTTTT.

This clone was picked up a small number of times. This chain uses TRBV10-3 with TRBJ2-1, with 11 bases aligning to TRBD2. The length of the CDR3 is 15 residues. Germline V CDR1 and CDR2: ENHRY, SYGVKD. V shed 3 bases and J 4 bases; nucleotides not matched to a gene: 2. The CDR3 region is CAISDPSGGYNEQFF. CDR3 sequence (DNA): TGTGCCATCAGTGACCCTAGCGGGGGGTACAATGAGCAGTTCTTC.

This rearrangement joins TRBV24-1 to TRBJ2-7; 10 positions match TRBD2. The CDR3 is made up of 14 amino acids. The trim removed 4 bases at V and 6 bases at J, leaving 5 bases unmatched. Germline CDR1 KGHDR, CDR2 SFDVKD. As DNA, the CDR3 is TGTGCCACCAGTGAGAGCGGGAGGGCCGGCGAGCAGTACTTC. It codes for CATSESGRAGEQYF.

This clone has just one count. The V call is TRBV15, the J call TRBJ1-2, with 7 positions matching TRBD1. The CDR3 extends over 14 amino acids. Germline CDR1 is LNHNV and CDR2 is YYDKDF (reference sequence). Germline trimming cut 3 bases from V and 4 bases from J; bases unmatched to any gene: 5. The CDR3 reads CATSSLTGLYGYTF. CDR3 DNA: TGTGCCACCAGCAGCTTGACAGGGCTCTATGGCTACACCTTC.

CDR3 protein: CASTAFPLNQPQHF. The CDR3 DNA reads as TGTGCCAGTACTGCGTTCCCCCTTAATCAGCCCCAGCATTTT. The chain combines TRBV19 with TRBJ1-5, with unresolved D. This CDR3 has 14 amino acids. Trimming pared 7 bases from V and 4 bases from J, leaving 14 bases between. The germline V gene encodes CDR1 LNHDA and CDR2 SQIVND (reference sequence).

This rearrangement joins TRBV6-6 to TRBJ2-3; tentatively, D is TRBD2 (6 bases). Germline CDR1 and CDR2: MNHNY and SVGAGI (reference sequence). This CDR3 spans 15 amino acids. Trimming removed 7 bases at V and 2 bases at J, with 16 bases between. The CDR3 nucleotides are TGTGCCAGCACCCCCCCCGGGAGAAACACAGATACGCAGTATTTT. Residues: CASTPPGRNTDTQYF.

The gene calls are TRBV7-9 and TRBJ2-3; 10 bases map to TRBD1. CDR3 length: 14 amino acids. J gave up 4 bases and V 3 bases, and 1 base lay outside the gene matches. Per germline, CDR1 SEHNR and CDR2 FQNEAQ (reference sequence). CDR3 loop: CASSLTGGSDTQYF. The CDR3 DNA is TGTGCCAGCAGCTTGACAGGGGGCTCAGATACGCAGTATTTT.

The chain couples TRBV15 to TRBJ2-5; D ambiguous. The CDR3 consists of 15 residues. Germline V lookup: CDR1 LNHNV, CDR2 YYDKDF (reference sequence). Trimming removed 2 bases from V and 5 bases from J, with 15 bases in between. CDR3 sequence: CATSRPVPTGETQYF. CDR3 coding DNA: TGTGCCACCAGCAGACCAGTCCCCACCGGGGAGACCCAGTACTTC.

V gene TRBV7-3 combines with J gene TRBJ2-1; a weak D match, TRBD1 (5 bases). This CDR3 contains 15 residues. Germline CDR1 is SGHTA and CDR2 is FQGTGA. The V end was cut by 1 base, the J end by 7 bases, with 14 bases between. CDR3 coding DNA: TGTGCCAGCAGCTTAATGCAGGGTCTCGGTAATGAGCAGTTCTTC. Protein product: CASSLMQGLGNEQFF.

This clone was counted a single time. The chain joins TRBV9 to TRBJ1-2; weak D call: TRBD1 (5 bases). The V end was cut by 4 bases, the J end by 8 bases, with 18 bases between. The CDR3 has 14 residues. The V gene's germline CDR1 is SGDLS and CDR2 YYNGEE. As DNA, the CDR3 is TGTGCCAGCAGCCCAAGGGGTGGGGTTCGCGGCTACACCTTC. Its protein product is CASSPRGGVRGYTF.

The V call is TRBV7-2, the J call TRBJ2-1; D remains unclear. Germline assignment: CDR1 SGHTA and CDR2 FQGNSA. The CDR3 covers 13 residues. Trimming cost V 2 bases and J 7 bases, with 9 bases left between them. The CDR3 DNA sequence: TGTGCCAGCAGCTTACTGCAGATGAATGAGCAGTTCTTC. Translated: CASSLLQMNEQFF.

The chain combines TRBV5-6 with TRBJ2-2, with 10 positions matching TRBD2. Germline V gives CDR1 SGHDT, CDR2 YYEEEE. The V gene end was trimmed by 4 bases and the J gene end by 4 bases; junction bases not matched to a gene: 7. The length of the CDR3 is 16 residues. In nucleotides, the CDR3 is TGTGCCAGCAGCCGAGGGGGACTAGCGATCACCGGGGAGCTGTTTTTT. Translated: CASSRGGLAITGELFF.